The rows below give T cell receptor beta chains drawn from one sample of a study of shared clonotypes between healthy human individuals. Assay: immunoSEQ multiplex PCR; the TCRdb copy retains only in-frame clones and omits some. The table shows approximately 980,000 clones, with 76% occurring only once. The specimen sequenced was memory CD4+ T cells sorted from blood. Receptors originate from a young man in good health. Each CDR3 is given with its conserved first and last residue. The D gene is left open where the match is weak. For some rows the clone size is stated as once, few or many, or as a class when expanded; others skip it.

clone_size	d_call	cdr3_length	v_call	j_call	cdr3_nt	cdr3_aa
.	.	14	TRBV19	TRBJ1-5	TGTGCCAGTAGTATATCCGGGCACAATCAGCCCCAGCATTTT	CASSISGHNQPQHF
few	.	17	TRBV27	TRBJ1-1	TGTGCCAGCAGTTTAAAAGCGGCCCGGCAGACGAACACTGAAGCTTTCTTT	CASSLKAARQTNTEAFF
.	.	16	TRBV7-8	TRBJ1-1	TGTGCCAGCAGCTTAGACGGACCGGGGGGGGTCACTGAAGCTTTCTTT	CASSLDGPGGVTEAFF
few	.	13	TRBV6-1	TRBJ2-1	TGTGCCAGCAGATATACAGGGTTGAATGAGCAGTTCTTC	CASRYTGLNEQFF
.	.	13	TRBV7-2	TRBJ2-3	TGTGCCAGCAGCCAGGGCGGCACAGATACGCAGTATTTT	CASSQGGTDTQYF
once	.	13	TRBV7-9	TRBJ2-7	TGTGCCAGCAGCTTAGGGACTTCGCGAGCGCAGTACTTC	CASSLGTSRAQYF
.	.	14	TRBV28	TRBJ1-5	TGTGCCAGCAGTTTAAGGGGTCGCCCCGGGCCCCAGCATTTT	CASSLRGRPGPQHF
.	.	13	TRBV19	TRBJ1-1	TGTGCCAGTGGGGAACAGCAGAACACTGAAGCTTTCTTT	CASGEQQNTEAFF
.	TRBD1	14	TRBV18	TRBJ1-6	TGTGCCAGCTCGCCCGGGACAGGAAATTCACCCCTCCACTTT	CASSPGTGNSPLHF
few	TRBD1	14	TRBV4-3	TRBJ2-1	TGCGCCAGCAGCCAAGGACAGGGCGGCAATGAGCAGTTCTTC	CASSQGQGGNEQFF
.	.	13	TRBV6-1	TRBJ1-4	TGTGCCAGCAGTGAAGTCGGAGGTGAAAAACTGTTTTTT	CASSEVGGEKLFF
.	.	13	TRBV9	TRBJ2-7	TGTGCCAGCAGTCCCGACGGGTTGTACGAGCAGTACTTC	CASSPDGLYEQYF
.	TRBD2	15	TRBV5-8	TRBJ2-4	TGTGCCAGCAGCCGAGGCGAACTAGCGGCTTACCTCGGGTACTTC	CASSRGELAAYLGYF
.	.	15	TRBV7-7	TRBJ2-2	TGTGCTAGCAGCCTCGGGGGGCGAATGAGCGGGGAGCTGTTTTTT	CASSLGGRMSGELFF
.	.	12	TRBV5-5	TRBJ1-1	TGTGCCAGCAGCTTGGCCGGGGACGGAGCTTTCTTT	CASSLAGDGAFF
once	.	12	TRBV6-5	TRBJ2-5	TGTGCCAGCAGTTACTCGAAAGTGACCCAGTACTTC	CASSYSKVTQYF
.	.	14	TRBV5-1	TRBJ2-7	TGCGCCAGCAGCTTGAGGAGCGACGGGGTCGAGCAGTACTTC	CASSLRSDGVEQYF
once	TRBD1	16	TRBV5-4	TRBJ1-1	TGTGCCAGCAGCTTGGAAGTGGACAGGGGGATGACTGAAGCTTTCTTT	CASSLEVDRGMTEAFF
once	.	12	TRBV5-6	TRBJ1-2	TGTGCCAATCGCAGGGCCGAGTATGGCTACACCTTC	CANRRAEYGYTF
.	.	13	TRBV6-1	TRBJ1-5	TGTGCCAGCAGTGTGGCGTGGGATCAGCCCCAGCATTTT	CASSVAWDQPQHF
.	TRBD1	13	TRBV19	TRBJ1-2	TGTGCCAGTAGTTTCAGGGGGCTTTTGAGCTACACCTTC	CASSFRGLLSYTF
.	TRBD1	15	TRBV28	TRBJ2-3	TGTGCCAGCAGTCAGGTCGGACAGGGTTCAGATACGCAGTATTTT	CASSQVGQGSDTQYF
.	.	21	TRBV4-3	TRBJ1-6	TGCGCCAGCAGCCAAGATAGGCTAAACGCCGGCATGAGCTCCTATAATTCACCCCTCCACTTT	CASSQDRLNAGMSSYNSPLHF
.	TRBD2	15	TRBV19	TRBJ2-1	TGTGCCAGTAGTGCCCGGACTAGCGATTACAATGAGCAGTTCTTC	CASSARTSDYNEQFF
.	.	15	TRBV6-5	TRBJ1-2	TGTGCCAGCAGTTACCGGGCAGAACCTAACTATGGCTACACCTTC	CASSYRAEPNYGYTF
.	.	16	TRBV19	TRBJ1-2	TGTGCCAGTAGTATCTTCTCTTATGGCAGGACAGATGGCTACACCTTC	CASSIFSYGRTDGYTF
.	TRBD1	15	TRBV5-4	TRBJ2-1	TGTGCCAGCAGCGTGGGACAGGGCACCTACAATGAGCAGTTCTTC	CASSVGQGTYNEQFF
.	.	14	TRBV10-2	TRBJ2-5	TGCGCCAGCGATCCGGGACACGGCCAAGAGACCCAGTACTTC	CASDPGHGQETQYF
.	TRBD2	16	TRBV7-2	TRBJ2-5	TGTGCCAGCAGCTTAAATGCGGGGGGGCGCCTGGGGATCCAGTACTTC	CASSLNAGGRLGIQYF
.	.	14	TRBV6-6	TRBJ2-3	TGTGCCAGCTTAGGACTCGCTAGCACAGATACGCAGTATTTT	CASLGLASTDTQYF
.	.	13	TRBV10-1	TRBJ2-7	TGCGCCAGCAGCCGGGACCTCTCCTACGAGCAGTACTTC	CASSRDLSYEQYF
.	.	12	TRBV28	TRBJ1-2	TGTGCCAGCAGCGACAGCCTCAGTGGCTACACCTTC	CASSDSLSGYTF
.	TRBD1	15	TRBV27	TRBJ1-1	TGTGCCAGCAGTTTATCGGGGACAGGGGACACTGAAGCTTTCTTT	CASSLSGTGDTEAFF
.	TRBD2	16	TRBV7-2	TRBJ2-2	TGTGCCAGCAGCTCCAGACTAGCGGGCAACACCGGGGAGCTGTTTTTT	CASSSRLAGNTGELFF
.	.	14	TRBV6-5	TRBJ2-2	TGTGCCAGCAGGTACCGACAATACACCGGGGAGCTGTTTTTT	CASRYRQYTGELFF
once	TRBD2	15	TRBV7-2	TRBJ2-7	TGTGCCAGCAGCTTAGCGATACTAGCGGGAGTCGAGCAGTACTTC	CASSLAILAGVEQYF
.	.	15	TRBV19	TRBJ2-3	TGTGCCAGTAGTATATTGCAGGGGAGCACAGATACGCAGTATTTT	CASSILQGSTDTQYF
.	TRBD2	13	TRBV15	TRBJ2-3	TGTGCCACCGGGCGGGGGGGCACAGATACGCAGTATTTT	CATGRGGTDTQYF
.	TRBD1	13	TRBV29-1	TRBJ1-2	TGCAGCGCTGAAACAGGGGCTAACTATGGCTACACCTTC	CSAETGANYGYTF
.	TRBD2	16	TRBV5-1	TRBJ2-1	TGCGCCAGCAGCTCCATGGGACTAGCGGGGTACAATGAGCAGTTCTTC	CASSSMGLAGYNEQFF